A single sample is the source of the 15 T cell receptor beta chains below, sequenced in a study of cytomegalovirus exposure and HLA in healthy donors. The PCR had 60 Vbeta and 13 Jbeta primers. Generated by immunoSEQ multiplex PCR, the TCRdb table keeps only in-frame clones and is missing some. The table includes 95,000 to 150,000 clones, 75% to 85% detected once. Sequencing was performed on PBMCs. The receptors shown here come from a female donor in good health and CMV-seropositive.

V gene TRBV12-5 combines with J gene TRBJ2-5, with 12 bases fitting TRBD2. The ends lost 1 base at V and 0 bases at J; junction bases unmatched: 3. From germline, CDR1 is LGHNT and CDR2 FRNRAP. This CDR3 region has 17 residues. In DNA, the CDR3 is TGTGCTAGTGGTTTGGGACTAGCGGGGGACCACCAAGAGACCCAGTACTTC. The encoded protein is CASGLGLAGDHQETQYF.

The V and J genes are TRBV28 and TRBJ1-4, with D tentatively TRBD1 (5 bases). The germline gives CDR1 MDHEN, CDR2 SYDVKM. Trimming left V 5 bases short and J 0 bases short, with 10 bases between. This CDR3 has 15 residues. This chain's CDR3 is CASSVTATTNEKLFF. The CDR3 DNA is TGTGCCAGCAGTGTGACAGCTACAACTAATGAAAAACTGTTTTTT.

This clone was counted only a few times. The junction does not match germline at one end; this may be a read error. V usage is TRBV7-7 and J usage is TRBJ2-2; D remains unclear. This CDR3 is built from 13 residues. The germline gives CDR1 SSHAT, CDR2 FNYEAQ (reference sequence). The CDR3 protein is CASSLVGSGELFF. Written as DNA, the CDR3 is TGTGCTAGCAGCTTAGTCGGTAGCGGGGAGCTGTTTTTT. The full variable domain, in which reference TRBV7-7 and TRBJ2-2 provide the parts outside the CDR3, is GAGVSQSPRYKVTKRGQDVTLRCDPISSHATLYWYQQALGQGPEFLTYFNYEAQPDKSGLPSDRFSAERPEGSISTLTIQRTEQRDSAMYRCASSLVGSGELFFGEGSRLTVL.

The gene calls are TRBV28 and TRBJ2-5; tentative D call: TRBD2 (5 bases). V was cut by 6 bases and J by 2 bases, with 10 bases left in between. The CDR3 has 13 residues. In germline, CDR1 is MDHEN, CDR2 SYDVKM. DNA of the CDR3: TGTGCCAGCAGGTCTCCGGGGCAAGAGACCCAGTACTTC. Translating it yields CASRSPGQETQYF. The full variable domain, rest sourced from reference TRBV28 and TRBJ2-5, is DVKVTQSSRYLVKRTGEKVFLECVQDMDHENMFWYRQDPGLGLRLIYFSYDVKMKEKGDIPEGYSVSREKKERFSLILESASTNQTSMYLCASRSPGQETQYFGPGTRLLVL.

The chain couples TRBV5-1 to TRBJ2-1, with D possibly matching TRBD2 (5 bases). Germline V lookup: CDR1 SGHRS, CDR2 YFSETQ. The V end lost 6 bases, the J end lost 0 bases, and 10 bases lay between the germline ends. This CDR3 is 14 amino acids long. The chain's CDR3 is CASKPGVSYNEQFF. The CDR3, as DNA: TGCGCCAGCAAACCCGGGGTCTCCTACAATGAGCAGTTCTTC. Supplemented by reference TRBV5-1 and TRBJ2-1, the full variable domain reads KAGVTQTPRYLIKTRGQQVTLSCSPISGHRSVSWYQQTPGQGLQFLFEYFSETQRNKGNFPGRFSGRQFSNSRSEMNVSTLELGDSALYLCASKPGVSYNEQFFGPGTRLTVL.

The CDR3 nucleotides read TGTGCCAGCAGCTCAGACAGGGTCGGCTATGGCTACACCTTC. Its translation is CASSSDRVGYGYTF. The rearrangement uses TRBV6-6 and TRBJ1-2; 7 bases match TRBD1. Germline CDR1 reads MNHNY; CDR2 reads SVGAGI (reference sequence). V lost 6 bases, J lost 4 bases, and 8 bases stayed unmatched. This CDR3 is 14 amino acids long.

This clone has a single count. The chain combines TRBV21-1 with TRBJ2-1; the table's TRBD1 call for D was not verified on the DNA. TRBV21-1 is shown as a pseudogene. CDR3 length equals 15 residues. Here the CDR3 DNA reads TGTGCCAGCCCCGGGGGGACAGGGACCTACAATGAGCAGTTCTTC. Translating gives CASPGGTGTYNEQFF.

The V call is TRBV18, the J call TRBJ2-1; D remains ambiguous. V dropped 4 bases and J dropped 8 bases, with 9 bases sitting between them. Germline V gene lookup returns CDR1 KGHSH and CDR2 LQKENI. The CDR3 spans 12 residues. The CDR3 region is CASSLYADEQFF. The CDR3, as DNA: TGTGCCAGCTCACTTTACGCGGATGAGCAGTTCTTC.

V is TRBV7-3 and J is TRBJ2-3; 10 nucleotides match TRBD2. With 0 bases clipped from V and 6 bases from J, the junction kept 6 bases outside the gene matches. Germline-derived CDR1 and CDR2 are SGHTA and FQGTGA. The CDR3 is 16 residues long. The CDR3 spells CASSLTAGGPGDTQYF. The DNA of the CDR3 is TGTGCCAGCAGCTTAACAGCGGGGGGGCCGGGGGATACGCAGTATTTT.

The chain uses TRBV30 and TRBJ1-2; no definite D call. CDR3 length: 11 amino acids. The V gene lost 1 base and the J gene lost 7 bases, with 7 bases spanning the gap. CDR1 and CDR2 (germline): GTSNPN, SVGIG (reference sequence). The DNA for the CDR3 is TGTGCCTGGAGTGCCTCCGGTGGCTACACCTTC. Its protein is CAWSASGGYTF. Complete variable domain (other parts from reference TRBV30 and TRBJ1-2): SQTIHQWPATLVQPVGSPLSLECTVEGTSNPNLYWYRQAAGRGLQLLFYSVGIGQISSEVPQNLSASRPQDRQFILSSKKLLLSDSGFYLCAWSASGGYTFGSGTRLTVV.

V and J are TRBV7-2 and TRBJ2-7; D is unclear. V gave up 3 bases and J gave up 3 bases, with 12 bases separating them. CDR1 is SGHTA and CDR2 is FQGNSA in the germline V gene. The CDR3 totals 14 residues. The CDR3: CASSFRMTNYEQYF. As DNA, the CDR3 is TGTGCCAGCAGCTTCAGGATGACCAACTACGAGCAGTACTTC.

The V gene is TRBV27, the J gene TRBJ1-5; 8 bases match TRBD1. The germline CDR1 and CDR2 sequences are MNHEY and SMNVEV (reference sequence). V trimming: 6 bases; J trimming: 0 bases; junction bases outside the gene matches: 4. CDR3 length: 15 amino acids. In DNA form, the CDR3 reads TGTGCCAGCAGCCCGGACAGGGTTAGCAATCAGCCCCAGCATTTT. It yields the protein CASSPDRVSNQPQHF.

The CDR3 DNA reads TGTGCCTGGAGTCAGAACACCCAAGAGACCCAGTACTTC. Encoded protein: CAWSQNTQETQYF. The genes are TRBV30 and TRBJ2-5; no clear D. The V end was cut by 2 bases, the J end by 1 base, with 8 bases between. There are 13 residues in the CDR3. CDR1 and CDR2 from the germline V gene are GTSNPN and SVGIG (reference sequence).

This clone was counted only a few times. The chain combines TRBV18 with TRBJ1-2; 9 bases fit TRBD1. CDR3 length: 15 amino acids. Trimming at V came to 4 bases and at J to 4 bases, leaving 7 bases not matched to a gene. The germline gives CDR1 KGHSH, CDR2 LQKENI. The CDR3 sequence: CASSQSTGGSYGYTF. CDR3 in DNA: TGTGCCAGCTCACAGTCGACAGGGGGTTCCTATGGCTACACCTTC.

The chain carries TRBV7-9 and TRBJ2-5; D gene ambiguous. CDR1 and CDR2 from the germline V gene are SEHNR and FQNEAQ (reference sequence). This CDR3 contains 14 residues. The V gene lost 2 bases and the J gene lost 2 bases, with 9 bases spanning the gap. CDR3 protein: CASSLLRLQETQYF. CDR3 nucleotide sequence: TGTGCCAGCAGCTTACTCCGCCTACAAGAGACCCAGTACTTC.